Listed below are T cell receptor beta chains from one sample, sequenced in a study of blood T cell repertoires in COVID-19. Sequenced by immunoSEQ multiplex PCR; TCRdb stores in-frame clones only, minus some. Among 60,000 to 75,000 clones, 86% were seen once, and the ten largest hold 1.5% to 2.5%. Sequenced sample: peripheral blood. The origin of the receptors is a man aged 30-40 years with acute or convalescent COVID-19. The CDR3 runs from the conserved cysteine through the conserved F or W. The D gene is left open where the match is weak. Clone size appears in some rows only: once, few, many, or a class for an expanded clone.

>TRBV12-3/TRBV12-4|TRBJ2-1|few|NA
TGTGCGCAGGGGACCTACAATGAGCAGTTCTTC
CAQGTYNEQFF
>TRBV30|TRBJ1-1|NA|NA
TGTGCCTGGAGTGTACCGGGGGGCACTGAAGCTTTCTTT
CAWSVPGGTEAFF
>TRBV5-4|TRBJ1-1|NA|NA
TGTGCCAGCAGCTTGGGGTCCGAACTGGAAGCTTTCTTT
CASSLGSELEAFF
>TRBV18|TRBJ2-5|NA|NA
TGTGCCAGCTCACCACCTAACCAGAGGGAGACCCAGTACTTC
CASSPPNQRETQYF
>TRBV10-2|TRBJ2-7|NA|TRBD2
TGCGCCAGCAGTGATATGGCGGGAGGTTTGCCCGAGCAGTACTTC
CASSDMAGGLPEQYF
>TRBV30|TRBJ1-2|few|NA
TGTGCCTGGAGTAACGGCCGTCAGGGGCATGGCTACACCTTC
CAWSNGRQGHGYTF
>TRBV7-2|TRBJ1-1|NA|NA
TGTGCCAGCAGCACTAGAGTAAACACTGAAGCTTTCTTT
CASSTRVNTEAFF
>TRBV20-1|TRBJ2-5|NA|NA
TGCAGTGCTAACACTAAAGAGACCCAGTACTTC
CSANTKETQYF
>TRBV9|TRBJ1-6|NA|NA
TGTGCCAGCAGCGTACGTCCGCCAGGCTCCGATTCACCCCTCCACTTT
CASSVRPPGSDSPLHF
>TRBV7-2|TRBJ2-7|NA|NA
TGTGCCAGCAGCTTAGGCGGTATTTACTACGAGCAGTACTTC
CASSLGGIYYEQYF
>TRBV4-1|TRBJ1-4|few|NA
TGCGCCAGCAGCCAAACAAAATCGGGGGTTGAACTTGAAAAACTGTTTTTT
CASSQTKSGVELEKLFF
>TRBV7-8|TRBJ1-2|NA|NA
TGTGCCAGCAGCTTAGCAGGGCAGGGATTTGGCTACACCTTC
CASSLAGQGFGYTF
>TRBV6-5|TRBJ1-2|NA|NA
TGTGCCAGCAGTTACAAGGGGCGGATCTATGGCTACACCTTC
CASSYKGRIYGYTF
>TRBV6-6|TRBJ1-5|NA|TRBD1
TGTGCCAGCAGCTTCAACAGGGGTGGGGGCAATCAGCCCCAGCATTTT
CASSFNRGGGNQPQHF
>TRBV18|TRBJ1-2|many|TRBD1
TGTGCCAGCGCCCGGGACAGGGACCACTATGGCTACACCTTC
CASARDRDHYGYTF
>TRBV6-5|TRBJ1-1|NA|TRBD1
TGTGCCAGCAGTTACCCTCAGGACAGGGGGACTGAAAAAGCTTTCTTT
CASSYPQDRGTEKAFF
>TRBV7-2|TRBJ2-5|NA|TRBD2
TGTGCCAGCAGCTTATTCCTAGCGGAAGAGACCCAGTACTTC
CASSLFLAEETQYF
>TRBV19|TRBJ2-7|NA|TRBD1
TGTGCCAGTAGTATTCTGGGACAGGACCGAGGCGAGCAGTACTTC
CASSILGQDRGEQYF
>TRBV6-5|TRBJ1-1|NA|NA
TGTGCCAGCAGGCGCGGGGGGGTTAAGAACACTGAAGCTTTCTTT
CASRRGGVKNTEAFF
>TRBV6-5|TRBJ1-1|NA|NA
TGTGCCAGCAGTCGGGACACAGTGAACACTGAAGCTTTCTTT
CASSRDTVNTEAFF
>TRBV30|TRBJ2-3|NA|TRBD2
TGTGCCTGGAGTGGGGAGACTAGCGGGCTAGGGGTACAGAACACAGATACGCAGTATTTT
CAWSGETSGLGVQNTDTQYF
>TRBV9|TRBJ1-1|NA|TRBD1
TGTGCCAGCAGCCCTCCCGGGACAGACCACACTGAAGCTTTCTTT
CASSPPGTDHTEAFF
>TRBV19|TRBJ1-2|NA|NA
TGTGCCAGTAGTATCAGGGCCCTAAACTATGGCTACACCTTC
CASSIRALNYGYTF
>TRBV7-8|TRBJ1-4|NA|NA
TGTGCCAGCAGCTTCATGGGCCAAACTAATGAAAAACTGTTTTTT
CASSFMGQTNEKLFF
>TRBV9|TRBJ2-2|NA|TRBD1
TGTGCCAGCAGCTTCCCAAGACAGGGCGGCACCGGGGAGCTGTTTTTT
CASSFPRQGGTGELFF
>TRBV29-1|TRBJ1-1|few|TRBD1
TGCAGCGCCCGGGGACAGGGGATTTATACTGAAGCTTTCTTT
CSARGQGIYTEAFF
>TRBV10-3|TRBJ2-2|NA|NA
TGTGCCATCAGTGTTGTGATCGACAGTCTGAACACCGGGGAGCTGTTTTTT
CAISVVIDSLNTGELFF
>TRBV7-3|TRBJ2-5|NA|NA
TGTGCCAGCAGCTTAAAGCCGGGGGTAGTCCAGTACTTC
CASSLKPGVVQYF
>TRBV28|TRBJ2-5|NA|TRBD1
TGTGCCAGCAGGGGGGACAGTTTAGAGACCCAGTACTTC
CASRGDSLETQYF
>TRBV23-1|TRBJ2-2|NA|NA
TGCGCCAGCAGTCAATCGGCAAGATTTAAGGGGGCGAACACCGGGGAGCTGTTTTTT
CASSQSARFKGANTGELFF
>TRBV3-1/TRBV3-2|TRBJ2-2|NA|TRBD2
TGTGCCAGCAGCCAAGATCCGCGGGGGGGTATCGGGGAGCTGTTTTTT
CASSQDPRGGIGELFF
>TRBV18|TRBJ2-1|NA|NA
TGTGCCAGCTCACCTTTACAGGAGTCCGGGGAGCAGTTCTTC
CASSPLQESGEQFF
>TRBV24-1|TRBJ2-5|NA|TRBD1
TGTGCCACCAGTGATCGGGAGCCGGGACAGGGCCAAGAGACCCAGTACTTC
CATSDREPGQGQETQYF
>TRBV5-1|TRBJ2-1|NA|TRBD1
TGCGCCAGCAGCCCCCAGGGGGATGAGCAGTTCTTC
CASSPQGDEQFF
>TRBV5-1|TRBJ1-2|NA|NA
TGCGCCAGCAGCTTACAGGGATCTGGCTACACCTTC
CASSLQGSGYTF
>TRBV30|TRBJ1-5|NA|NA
TGTGCCCGGAGTGCGAGGACAGCCTATCAGCCCCAGCATTTT
CARSARTAYQPQHF
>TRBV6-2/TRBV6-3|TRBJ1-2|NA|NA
TGTGCCAGCAGCCCCTCCGGGACTGATATTTATGGCTACACCTTC
CASSPSGTDIYGYTF
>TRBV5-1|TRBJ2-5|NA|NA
TGCGCCAGCAGCTCAGAGAGGGAGACCCAGTACTTC
CASSSERETQYF